This T cell receptor (beta chain) originates from a study of blood T cell repertoires in COVID-19. Study summary: Sites across the United States, Italy and Spain contributed samples from acute and convalescent COVID-19. The cDNA or gDNA used as material had been derived from T cells, B-cell-depleted T cells, or PBMCs.

The trim removed 3 bases at V and 4 bases at J, leaving 0 bases unmatched. Germline V CDR1 and CDR2: SQVTM, ANQGSEA. The CDR3 sequence is 13 residues long. In the authors' workflow: For nucleated cells, counts were estimated from reference gene primer amplification. TCRdb keeps only in-frame clones here, not all; method: immunoSEQ multiplex PCR. Clonal size and the V and J genes are those of that table, whereas D and trimming came from the DNA. The sample lists about 110,000 clones; roughly 85% were seen once. The chain has TRBV29-1 and TRBJ2-1; 10 bases fit TRBD1. The source of this sequence is a man aged 35-49 years with acute or convalescent COVID-19. Sequenced material: peripheral blood. CDR3 residues: CSVEGQGYNEQFF. The DNA for the CDR3 is TGCAGCGTTGAGGGACAGGGGTACAATGAGCAGTTCTTC.